The 11 T cell receptor beta chains presented below share a single source sample, sequenced in a study of glioma-infiltrating T cells. TCR alpha and beta CDR3 regions were amplified from RNA using iRepertoire nested multiplex PCR. TCRdb re-called the multiplex PCR reads with MiXCR, one entry per CDR3 protein. The table records 100,000 to 150,000 distinct CDR3 sequences, under 30% of them present only once. Sequenced sample: glioma tissue, nonneoplastic brain tissue, or PBMCs (not recorded which). These receptors were taken from a human donor with low-grade glioma or glioblastoma, undergoing nonglioma brain surgery, or in good health (not recorded which).

This clonotype was seen many times. This rearrangement joins TRBV27 to TRBJ2-3, with D possibly matching TRBD2 (6 bases). Germline lookup yields CDR1 MNHEY and CDR2 SMNVEV (reference sequence). The CDR3 spans 16 residues. Trimming stripped 5 bases from V and 4 bases from J, with 19 bases between. CDR3 sequence: CASSLLRDGSADTQYF. CDR3 DNA: TGTGCCAGCAGTCTACTCCGGGACGGGAGCGCAGATACGCAGTATTTT.

Many counts were recorded for this clonotype. This sequence joins TRBV6-1 and TRBJ2-5; D is unresolved. CDR3 length: 11 amino acids. Germline V gene sequence: CDR1 MNHNS, CDR2 SASEGT. Trimming left V 6 bases short and J 6 bases short, with 8 bases between. The CDR3 loop is CASSGVKTQYF. In nucleotides, the CDR3 is TGTGCCAGCAGCGGAGTTAAGACCCAGTACTTC.

Ten or more counts support this clonotype. The V and J genes are TRBV27 and TRBJ1-2; D is ambiguous. Germline loops: CDR1 MNHEY, CDR2 SMNVEV (reference sequence). CDR3 length equals 12 residues. V lost 4 bases, J lost 8 bases, and 11 bases lay in between. In DNA, the CDR3 is TGTGCCAGCAGTTCATCCAAGGGCGGCTACACCTTC. This sequence encodes CASSSSKGGYTF.

The CDR3 protein is CASRANTGETQPQHF. The DNA for the CDR3 is TGTGCCAGCAGAGCGAATACAGGGGAGACTCAGCCCCAGCATTTT. The gene calls are TRBV12-3 or TRBV12-4 and TRBJ1-5; 7 bases fit TRBD1. The CDR3 is 15 residues long. J lost 6 bases, V lost 6 bases, and 11 bases had no gene match.

There are a few counts of this clonotype. The rearrangement joins TRBV14 to TRBJ2-3; 7 bases line up with TRBD2. Germline V CDR1 and CDR2: SGHDN, FVKESK. The CDR3 consists of 16 residues. After removal of 4 bases from V and 6 bases from J, the junction contained 13 bases not matched to a gene. The CDR3 spells CASSPKQRGGSDTQYF. The DNA of the CDR3 is TGTGCCAGCAGCCCGAAACAGCGGGGAGGGTCCGATACGCAGTATTTT. The whole variable domain, remainder taken from reference TRBV14 and TRBJ2-3, is EAGVTQFPSHSVIEKGQTVTLRCDPISGHDNLYWYRRVMGKEIKFLLHFVKESKQDESGMPNNRFLAERTGGTYSTLKVQPAELEDSGVYFCASSPKQRGGSDTQYFGPGTRLTVL.

The table lists this clonotype with a few counts. This chain joins TRBV15 and TRBJ2-2; 9 bases agree with TRBD2. The V gene end was trimmed by 0 bases and the J gene end by 0 bases; junction bases not matched to a gene: 14. The CDR3 contains 21 residues. CDR1 is LNHNV, CDR2 YYDKDF, per germline (reference sequence). The CDR3 loop reads CATSRDPRVSAGGTNTGELFF. The CDR3 DNA follows: TGTGCCACCAGCAGAGATCCGAGGGTTTCTGCGGGGGGGACGAACACCGGGGAGCTGTTTTTT.

This clonotype was observed many times. At one end the junction does not follow the germline gene, possibly because of a read error. This rearrangement joins TRBV3-1 to TRBJ2-5; TRBD1 might be the D (6 bases). This CDR3 is built from 14 residues. CDR1 and CDR2 from the germline V gene are LGHDT and YNNKEL (reference sequence). The CDR3 is CASSQVLAGARADF. The CDR3 region has the DNA TGTGCCAGCAGCCAAGTCCTAGCAGGGGCCCGGGCAGACTTC.

This chain links TRBV2 with TRBJ1-1; D remains ambiguous. CDR3 length: 14 amino acids. Germline V gene lookup returns CDR1 SNHLY and CDR2 FYNNEI. Trimming pared 5 bases from V and 2 bases from J, leaving 12 bases between. In DNA, the CDR3 is TGTGCCAGCAGTAGAGCGACGGCTAACACTGAAGCTTTCTTT. Translation: CASSRATANTEAFF.

The table lists this clonotype with many counts. V gene TRBV7-2 combines with J gene TRBJ2-3; unclear D gene. The germline V gene has CDR1 SGHTA and CDR2 FQGNSA. Trimming shortened V by 5 bases and J by 0 bases, and 3 bases separated the two germline ends. The length of the CDR3 is 12 residues. The CDR3 DNA reads as TGTGCCAGCAGCGTTAGCACAGATACGCAGTATTTT. Residues: CASSVSTDTQYF.

V is TRBV20-1 and J is TRBJ2-1; D is possibly TRBD2 (7 bases). CDR1 DFQATT and CDR2 SNEGSKA come from the germline V gene (reference sequence). CDR3 length: 16 residues. Trimming removed 3 bases from V and 3 bases from J, with 18 bases in between. DNA for the CDR3: TGCAGTGCTAGGGCATATGGGGGGGGCTACTACAATGAGCAGTTCTTC. This translates into CSARAYGGGYYNEQFF.

V usage is TRBV20-1 and J usage is TRBJ2-7; 9 bases match TRBD2. Per germline, CDR1 DFQATT and CDR2 SNEGSKA (reference sequence). The CDR3 spans 14 residues. CDR3 loop: CSAREASGIYKQYV. The CDR3 DNA sequence: TGCAGTGCTAGAGAGGCTAGCGGGATCTACAAGCAGTACGTC.